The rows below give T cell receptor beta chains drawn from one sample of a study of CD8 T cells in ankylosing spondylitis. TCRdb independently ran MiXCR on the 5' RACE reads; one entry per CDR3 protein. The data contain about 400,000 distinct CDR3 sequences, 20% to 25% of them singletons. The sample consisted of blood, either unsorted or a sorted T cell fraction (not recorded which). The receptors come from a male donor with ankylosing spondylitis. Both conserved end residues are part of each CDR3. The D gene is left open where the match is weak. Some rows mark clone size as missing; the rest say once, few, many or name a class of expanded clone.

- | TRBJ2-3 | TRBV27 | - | CASSLRRLDTQYF | TGTGCCAGCAGCTTACGGAGGCTCGATACGCAGTATTTT
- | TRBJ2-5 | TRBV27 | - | CASSFNAVIETQYF | TGTGCCAGCAGTTTCAACGCGGTGATCGAGACCCAGTACTTC
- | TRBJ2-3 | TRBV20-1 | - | CSARDIPMDTQYF | TGCAGTGCTAGAGATATCCCGATGGATACGCAGTATTTT
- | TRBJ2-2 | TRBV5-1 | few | CASSWGASGSNTGELFF | TGCGCCAGCAGCTGGGGGGCCTCCGGATCGAACACCGGGGAGCTGTTTTTT
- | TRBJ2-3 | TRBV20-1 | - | CSATRDSDGSDTQYF | TGCAGTGCGACCCGGGACTCAGACGGGTCAGATACGCAGTATTTT
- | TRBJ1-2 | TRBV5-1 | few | CASSLASYIGQRYRGNYGYTF | TGCGCCAGCAGCTTGGCCTCGTATATCGGACAGCGGTATAGGGGTAACTATGGCTACACCTTC
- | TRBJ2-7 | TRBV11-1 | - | CASSFSEDSPYEQYF | TGTGCCAGCAGCTTCAGTGAAGACAGCCCCTACGAGCAGTACTTC
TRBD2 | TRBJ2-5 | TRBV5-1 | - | CASSLGLAGRLETQYF | TGCGCCAGCAGCTTGGGACTAGCGGGAAGGTTGGAGACCCAGTACTTC
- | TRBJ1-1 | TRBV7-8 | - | CASSFRNPNTEAFF | TGTGCCAGCAGCTTCCGTAACCCGAACACTGAAGCTTTCTTT
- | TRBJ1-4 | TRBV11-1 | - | CASSLALLQEPLLREKLFF | TGTGCCAGCAGCTTAGCGCTTTTGCAGGAACCTCTCCTAAGGGAAAAACTGTTTTTT
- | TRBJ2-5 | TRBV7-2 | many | CASSLRREETQYF | TGTGCCAGCAGCTTGCGCAGAGAAGAGACCCAGTACTTC
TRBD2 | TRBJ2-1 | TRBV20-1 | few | CSARRASGYNEQFF | TGCAGTGCTAGAAGGGCTAGCGGGTACAATGAGCAGTTCTTC
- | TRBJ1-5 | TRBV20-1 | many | CSASSLQPYSNQPQHF | TGCAGTGCTAGTTCGCTGCAACCTTATAGCAATCAGCCCCAGCATTTT
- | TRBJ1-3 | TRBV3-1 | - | CASSQDYLISGNTIYF | TGTGCCAGCAGCCAAGATTACCTAATCTCTGGAAACACCATATATTTT
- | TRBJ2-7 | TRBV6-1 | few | CASSEDNYSYEQYF | TGTGCCAGCAGTGAGGACAACTACTCCTACGAGCAGTACTTC
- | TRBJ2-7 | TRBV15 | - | CATSRDDRRNPYEQYF | TGTGCCACCAGCAGAGATGACAGGAGGAATCCCTACGAGCAGTACTTC
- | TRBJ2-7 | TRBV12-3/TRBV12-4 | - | CASSLGLDYDEQYF | TGTGCCAGCAGTTTAGGACTAGACTACGACGAGCAGTACTTC
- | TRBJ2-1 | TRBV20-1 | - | CSADGGYYNEQFF | TGCAGTGCCGACGGGGGCTACTACAATGAGCAGTTCTTC
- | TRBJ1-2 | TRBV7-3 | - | CASSRTGRTLYGYTF | TGTGCCAGCAGCCGGACGGGACGGACACTCTATGGCTACACCTTC
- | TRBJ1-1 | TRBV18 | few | CASSPGDTEAFF | TGTGCCAGCTCACCTGGGGATACTGAAGCTTTCTTT
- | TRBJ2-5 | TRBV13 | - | CASSPDNRDTGGETQYF | TGTGCCAGCAGCCCGGATAATAGGGACACGGGTGGGGAGACCCAGTACTTC
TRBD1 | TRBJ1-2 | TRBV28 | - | CASSPWTGRGGYTF | TGTGCCAGCAGTCCATGGACAGGGAGAGGTGGCTACACCTTC
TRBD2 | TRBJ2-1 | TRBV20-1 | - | CSARGAGAYNEQFF | TGCAGTGCTAGAGGAGCGGGGGCCTACAATGAGCAGTTCTTC
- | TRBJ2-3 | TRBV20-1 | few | CSALPGASTDTQYF | TGCAGTGCTCTTCCGGGAGCCAGCACAGATACGCAGTATTTT
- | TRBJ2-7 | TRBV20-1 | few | CSALKGRGIYEQYF | TGCAGTGCTCTAAAGGGCAGGGGAATCTACGAGCAGTACTTC
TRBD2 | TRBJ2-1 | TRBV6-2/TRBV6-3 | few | CASTPRTSGRYNEQFF | TGTGCCAGCACCCCCCGGACTAGCGGGAGGTACAATGAGCAGTTCTTC